This TCR beta chain derives from a study of OX40 agonist ivuxolimab in advanced cancers. About the study: Ivuxolimab is a fully human IgG2 antibody that activates OX40 (CD134). General observations from the study: Which antigen the expanded peripheral T cells recognized is unknown.

As concerns this clone: Its antigen is unidentified.

Sequenced by immunoSEQ multiplex PCR; TCRdb stores in-frame clones only, minus some. The data contain fewer than 100,000 clones, about 79% of them seen just once; the ten biggest clones take up over 1.1%. Germline V gives CDR1 MRHNA, CDR2 SNTAGT. V lost 2 bases, J lost 2 bases, and 4 bases lay in between. CDR3 length equals 14 residues. V usage is TRBV6-4 and J usage is TRBJ2-6; no firm D call. The TCR comes from an adult with an advanced solid tumor such as melanoma, head and neck, liver or kidney cancer. Source: CD4+ or CD8+ T cells sorted from blood, taken in a trial of the OX40 agonist ivuxolimab. The CDR3 loop reads CASSDRAGANVLTF. The DNA of the CDR3 is TGTGCCAGCAGTGACAGGGCTGGGGCCAACGTCCTGACTTTC.